This TCR beta chain was profiled in a study of shared clonotypes between healthy human individuals. Study-wide results and limits: Naive subsets generally had larger estimated richness than memory subsets.

The repertoire was sequenced with immunoSEQ multiplex PCR; TCRdb's copy has only in-frame clones and lacks some. The sample has some 2.1 million clones, 93% seen once. Notes on this clone: Antigen: not known.

It was CD45RO-negative cells, positively selected for CCR7, that made up naive CD8 cells, with terminally differentiated effector memory CD45RA+ cells excluded. Donors, healthy HIV-negative adults, lacked recent acute infections or vaccinations. Within Nashville, Tennessee resided all donors, each a Caucasian adult. The CDR3 runs 20 residues. Unmatched junction bases numbered 19, after V lost 2 bases and J lost 5 bases. Germline V gene lookup returns CDR1 LGHNA and CDR2 YSLEER. The sequence was collected from a man younger than 35 in good health. Some clones in this sample may be carry-over from other donors' samples. Material for sequencing was naive CD8+ T cells from PBMCs. This sequence joins TRBV4-3 and TRBJ2-3, with 10 bases fitting TRBD2. This CDR3 reads CASSQTLVPAVLAGRDTQYF. The DNA of the CDR3 is TGCGCCAGCAGCCAAACCTTAGTTCCTGCCGTACTAGCGGGAAGAGATACGCAGTATTTT.